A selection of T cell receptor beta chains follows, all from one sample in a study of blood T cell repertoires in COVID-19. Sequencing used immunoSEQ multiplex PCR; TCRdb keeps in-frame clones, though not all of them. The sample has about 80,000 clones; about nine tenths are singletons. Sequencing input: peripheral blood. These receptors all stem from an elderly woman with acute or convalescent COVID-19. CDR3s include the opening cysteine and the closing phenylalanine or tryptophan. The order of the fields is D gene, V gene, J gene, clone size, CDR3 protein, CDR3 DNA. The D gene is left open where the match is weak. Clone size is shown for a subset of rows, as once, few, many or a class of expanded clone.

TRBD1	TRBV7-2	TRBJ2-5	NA	CASSPGQKETQYF	TGTGCCAGCAGCCCGGGACAGAAAGAGACCCAGTACTTC
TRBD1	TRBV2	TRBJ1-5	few	CASSGSQGAFLRQPQHF	TGTGCCAGCAGTGGGTCACAGGGGGCCTTTTTGCGGCAGCCCCAGCATTTT
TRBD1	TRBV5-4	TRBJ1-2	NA	CASSFTGGSGYTF	TGTGCCAGCAGTTTTACAGGGGGGAGTGGCTACACCTTC
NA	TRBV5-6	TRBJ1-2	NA	CASSLTIDGYTF	TGTGCCAGCAGCTTGACGATAGATGGCTACACCTTC
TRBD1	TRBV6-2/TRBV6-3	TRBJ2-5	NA	CASGPIDRGVRGSQYF	TGTGCCAGCGGCCCAATCGACAGGGGGGTCCGAGGGTCCCAGTACTTC
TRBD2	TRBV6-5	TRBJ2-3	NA	CASLRLAGGTDTQYF	TGTGCCAGCCTAAGACTAGCGGGGGGGACAGATACGCAGTATTTT
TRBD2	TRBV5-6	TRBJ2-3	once	CASSPRGLAGVADTQYF	TGTGCCAGCAGCCCCCGGGGACTAGCGGGAGTGGCAGATACGCAGTATTTT
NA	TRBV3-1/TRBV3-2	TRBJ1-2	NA	CASSHSAGRSGYTF	TGTGCCAGCAGCCACTCAGCGGGTCGCAGTGGCTACACCTTC
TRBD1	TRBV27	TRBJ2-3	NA	CASSLRTGGILSTDTQYF	TGTGCCAGCAGTTTAAGGACAGGGGGCATTCTTAGCACAGATACGCAGTATTTT
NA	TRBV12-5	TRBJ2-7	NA	CASARDNSYEQYF	TGTGCTAGTGCCCGGGACAACTCCTACGAGCAGTACTTC
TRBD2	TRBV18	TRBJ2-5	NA	CASSAGLGETQYF	TGTGCCAGCTCAGCTGGACTAGGAGAGACCCAGTACTTC
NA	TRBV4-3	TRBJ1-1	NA	CASSQGRGGYDTEAFF	TGCGCCAGCAGCCAAGGGAGGGGGGGTTATGACACTGAAGCTTTCTTT
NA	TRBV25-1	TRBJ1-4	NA	CASSEGQPINEKLFF	TGTGCCAGCAGTGAAGGACAGCCGATAAATGAAAAACTGTTTTTT
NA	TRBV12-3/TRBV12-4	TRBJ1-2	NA	CASSSTAYGYTF	TGTGCCAGCAGTTCAACAGCATATGGCTACACCTTC
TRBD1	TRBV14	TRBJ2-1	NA	CASSQHRGKDEQFF	TGTGCCAGCAGCCAACACAGGGGCAAGGATGAGCAGTTCTTC
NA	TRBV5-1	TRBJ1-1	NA	CASSSTTGNTEAFF	TGCGCCAGCAGCTCGACGACAGGGAACACTGAAGCTTTCTTT
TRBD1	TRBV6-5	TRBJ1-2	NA	CASGLQGPYGYTF	TGTGCCAGCGGACTACAGGGGCCCTATGGCTACACCTTC
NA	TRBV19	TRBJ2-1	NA	CATALGLAYNEQFF	TGTGCCACCGCGCTCGGGCTAGCGTACAATGAGCAGTTCTTC
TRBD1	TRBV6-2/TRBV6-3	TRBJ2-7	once	CASSYKDRGYEQYF	TGTGCCAGCAGTTACAAGGACAGGGGCTACGAGCAGTACTTC
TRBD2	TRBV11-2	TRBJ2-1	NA	CASSFRGTSGFF	TGTGCCAGCAGCTTCCGCGGGACTAGCGGGTTCTTC
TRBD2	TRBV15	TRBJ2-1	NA	CATSRGTSGGSYNEQFF	TGTGCCACCAGCAGAGGGACTAGCGGGGGATCCTACAATGAGCAGTTCTTC
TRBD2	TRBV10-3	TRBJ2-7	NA	CAILAGEGEKQYF	TGTGCCATATTAGCGGGAGAGGGGGAAAAGCAGTACTTC
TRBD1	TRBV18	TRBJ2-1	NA	CASSPTGGINEQFF	TGTGCCAGCTCACCCACAGGGGGCATAAATGAGCAGTTCTTC
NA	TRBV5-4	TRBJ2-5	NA	CASSLTGSETQYF	TGTGCCAGCAGCTTGACAGGGAGTGAGACCCAGTACTTC
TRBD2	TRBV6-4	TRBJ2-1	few	CASSAERGANNEQFF	TGTGCCAGCAGTGCCGAGCGGGGGGCCAACAATGAGCAGTTCTTC
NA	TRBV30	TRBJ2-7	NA	CAWRDGNFYEQYF	TGTGCCTGGAGAGACGGGAACTTTTACGAGCAGTACTTC
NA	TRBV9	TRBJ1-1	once	CASSVGSTGGGTEAFF	TGTGCCAGCAGCGTAGGGAGTACGGGGGGCGGTACTGAAGCTTTCTTT
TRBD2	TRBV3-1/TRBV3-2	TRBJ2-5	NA	CASSQVRGGPETQYF	TGTGCCAGCAGCCAAGTGCGGGGGGGCCCTGAGACCCAGTACTTC
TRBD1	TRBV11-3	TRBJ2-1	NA	CASSARTGARDEQFF	TGTGCCAGCAGCGCGCGGACAGGGGCAAGGGATGAGCAGTTCTTC
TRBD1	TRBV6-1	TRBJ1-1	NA	CASNLIPGQEAFF	TGTGCCAGCAATCTTATACCGGGACAGGAAGCTTTCTTT
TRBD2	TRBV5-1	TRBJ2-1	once	CASSLVTGGGYNEQFF	TGCGCCAGCAGCTTGGTTACGGGAGGTGGCTACAATGAGCAGTTCTTC
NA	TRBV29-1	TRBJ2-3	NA	CSVEQRWDTQYF	TGCAGCGTCGAACAGCGTTGGGATACGCAGTATTTT
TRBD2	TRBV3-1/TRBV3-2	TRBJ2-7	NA	CASPQAGVSYEQYF	TGTGCCAGCCCTCAAGCGGGAGTCTCCTACGAGCAGTACTTC
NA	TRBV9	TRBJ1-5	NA	CASNAGEMDQPQHF	TGTGCCAGCAACGCAGGGGAAATGGATCAGCCCCAGCATTTT
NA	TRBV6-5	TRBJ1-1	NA	CASRYDRNTEAFF	TGTGCCAGCAGGTATGACAGAAACACTGAAGCTTTCTTT
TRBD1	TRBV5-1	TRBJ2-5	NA	CASSWGDRERETQYF	TGCGCCAGCAGCTGGGGGGACAGGGAAAGAGAGACCCAGTACTTC
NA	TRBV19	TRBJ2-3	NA	CASSIDARGFDTQYF	TGTGCCAGTAGTATAGATGCCAGGGGATTTGATACGCAGTATTTT
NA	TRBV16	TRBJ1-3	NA	CASSQGGSSGNTIYF	TGTGCCAGCAGCCAAGGAGGGAGCTCTGGAAACACCATATATTTT
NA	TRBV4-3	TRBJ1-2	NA	CASSQTDRLVGYGYTF	TGCGCCAGCAGCCAGACCGACAGATTAGTGGGCTATGGCTACACCTTC
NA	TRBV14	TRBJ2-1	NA	CASSQDIFSNNEQFF	TGTGCCAGCAGCCAAGATATTTTTAGCAACAATGAGCAGTTCTTC
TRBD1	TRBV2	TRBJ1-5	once	CASSIDRVQPQHF	TGTGCCAGCAGTATCGACAGGGTCCAGCCCCAGCATTTT
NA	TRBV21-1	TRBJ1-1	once	CASRRGRGLTHTEAFF	TGTGCCAGCAGGAGGGGCAGGGGCCTGACCCACACTGAAGCTTTCTTT
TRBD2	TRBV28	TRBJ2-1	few	CASLPAGGYYNEQFF	TGTGCCAGCCTTCCGGCGGGGGGTTACTACAATGAGCAGTTCTTC
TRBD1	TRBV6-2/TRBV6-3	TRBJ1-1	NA	CASSTDRGGGEAFF	TGTGCCAGCAGTACCGACAGGGGCGGGGGTGAAGCTTTCTTT
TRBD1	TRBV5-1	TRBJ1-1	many	CASRETGSATEAFF	TGCGCCAGCAGAGAGACAGGGTCGGCCACTGAAGCTTTCTTT
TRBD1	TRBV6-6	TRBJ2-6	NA	CASSSGGLSGANVLTF	TGTGCCAGCAGTTCAGGGGGCTTGTCGGGGGCCAACGTCCTGACTTTC
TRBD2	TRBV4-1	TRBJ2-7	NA	CASSQDIGLAGGLSTYEQYF	TGCGCCAGCAGCCAAGACATTGGACTAGCGGGAGGTCTTAGTACCTACGAGCAGTACTTC
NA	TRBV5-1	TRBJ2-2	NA	CASSLESQGDTGELFF	TGCGCCAGCAGCTTGGAATCCCAGGGTGACACCGGGGAGCTGTTTTTT
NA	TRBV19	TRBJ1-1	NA	CASSTIGGTEAFF	TGTGCCAGTAGTACGATCGGGGGGACTGAAGCTTTCTTT
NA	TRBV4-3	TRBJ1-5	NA	CASSQGGANQPQHF	TGCGCCAGCAGCCAAGGGGGCGCCAATCAGCCCCAGCATTTT
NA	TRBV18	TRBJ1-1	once	CASSIDTANTEAFF	TGTGCCAGCTCAATAGACACGGCGAACACTGAAGCTTTCTTT
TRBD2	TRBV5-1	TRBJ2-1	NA	CASLPYSGGHEQFF	TGCGCCAGCCTACCTTATAGCGGGGGGCATGAGCAGTTCTTC
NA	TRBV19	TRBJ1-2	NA	CASRPPGQGTGYTF	TGTGCCAGTAGGCCCCCAGGACAAGGAACTGGCTACACCTTC
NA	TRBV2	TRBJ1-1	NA	CASIQGKTEAFF	TGTGCCAGCATTCAGGGAAAGACTGAAGCTTTCTTT
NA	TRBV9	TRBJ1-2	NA	CASSVAKTGANYGYTF	TGTGCCAGCAGCGTAGCCAAAACGGGGGCTAACTATGGCTACACCTTC
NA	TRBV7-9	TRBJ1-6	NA	CASRTTGGNSPLHF	TGTGCCAGCAGGACCACCGGGGGAAACTCACCCCTCCACTTT
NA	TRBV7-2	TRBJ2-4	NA	CASSSGQNLAKNIQYF	TGTGCCAGCAGCTCTGGACAGAACCTAGCCAAAAACATTCAGTACTTC
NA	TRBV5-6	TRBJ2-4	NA	CASSPVGPQVDIQYF	TGTGCCAGCAGCCCCGTGGGCCCTCAAGTTGACATTCAGTACTTC
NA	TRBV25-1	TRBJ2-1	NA	CASSESGNFGNEQFF	TGTGCCAGCAGTGAATCCGGGAATTTTGGCAATGAGCAGTTCTTC
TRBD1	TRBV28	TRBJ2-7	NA	CASSLLGQGAYEQYF	TGTGCCAGCAGTTTATTGGGACAGGGGGCTTACGAGCAGTACTTC